Listed below are T cell receptor beta chains from one sample, sequenced in a study of blood T cell repertoires in COVID-19. The table came from immunoSEQ multiplex PCR; TCRdb's copy has only in-frame clones and leaves some out. The table lists roughly 250,000 clones, more than 75% of them singletons. The specimen was PBMCs or T cells enriched from blood (not recorded which). Source of these receptors: a woman aged 50 to 60 who had recovered from COVID-19. Both conserved end residues are part of each CDR3. Fields, in order: V gene, D gene, clone size, J gene, CDR3 DNA, CDR3 protein. The D gene is left open where the match is weak. Clone size is stated in some rows and not others, as once, few, many or a class when expanded.

TRBV7-2	.	few	TRBJ2-7	TGTGCCAGCAGCTTAGCGCAGGGCGGACCCTACGAGCAGTACTTC	CASSLAQGGPYEQYF
TRBV7-9	.	.	TRBJ2-2	TGTGCCAGCAGCTTAGAGTTAGACACCGGGGAGCTGTTTTTT	CASSLELDTGELFF
TRBV7-2	.	.	TRBJ1-5	TGTGCCAGCAGCTTAGGGTGGAGGCAGCCCCAGCATTTT	CASSLGWRQPQHF
TRBV7-8	TRBD2	.	TRBJ2-7	TGTGCCAGCAGCTTAGCAGCATCCGGGACTAGATCCTACGAGCAGTACTTC	CASSLAASGTRSYEQYF
TRBV7-3	TRBD1	.	TRBJ1-1	TGTGCCAGCAGCGGGGCAGGGGGCACTGAAGCTTTCTTT	CASSGAGGTEAFF
TRBV12-5	TRBD2	once	TRBJ2-3	TGTGCTAGTGGTTTGCGACTAGCGGGAGTCCCAGATACGCAGTATTTT	CASGLRLAGVPDTQYF
TRBV30	.	.	TRBJ2-7	TGTGCCTGGAGTGAACCCGACGGATTTCGGGATTTGAACCGTGCGCAGTACTTC	CAWSEPDGFRDLNRAQYF
TRBV18	.	.	TRBJ2-2	TGTGCCAGCTCCGGTACCCTTACGAACACCGGGGAGCTGTTTTTT	CASSGTLTNTGELFF
TRBV6-5	.	many	TRBJ2-3	TGTGCCAGCACCACGGGGCTAGCGCATACAGATACGCAGTATTTT	CASTTGLAHTDTQYF
TRBV15	.	.	TRBJ1-5	TGTGCCACCAGACGAGACAAGCCCAATCAGCCCCAGCATTTT	CATRRDKPNQPQHF
TRBV4-3	TRBD1	.	TRBJ2-7	TGCGCCAGCAGCCAAGATTTTACAGGGGGCTTCGAGCAGTACTTC	CASSQDFTGGFEQYF
TRBV11-2	TRBD2	.	TRBJ2-5	TGTGCCAGCAGCTTCGGGGTACGGGAGGGCCGTGGGGAGACCCAGTACTTC	CASSFGVREGRGETQYF
TRBV30	TRBD2	.	TRBJ2-1	TGTGCCTGGAGGGAAACTAGCGGGAACCCGTTCTTC	CAWRETSGNPFF
TRBV11-2	.	.	TRBJ2-4	TGTGCCAGCAGCTTAGATCGGACAGCTCGGAACATTCAGTACTTC	CASSLDRTARNIQYF
TRBV5-6	TRBD2	.	TRBJ2-3	TGTGCCAGCAGCCCTTATCCCGCTAGCGGGAGTAGACTCACAGATACGCAGTATTTT	CASSPYPASGSRLTDTQYF
TRBV18	.	.	TRBJ1-1	TGTGCCAGCTCACCCCCCGGGGGGAGGGAGACTGAAGCTTTCTTT	CASSPPGGRETEAFF
TRBV11-2	TRBD2	.	TRBJ2-7	TGTGCCAGCAGCTTGGTGCGGGAGGGCCGCGAGCAGTACTTC	CASSLVREGREQYF
TRBV7-2	TRBD1	.	TRBJ2-7	TGTGCCAGCAGCTTTAAAACAGGGGGCGCATCCTACGAGCAGTACTTC	CASSFKTGGASYEQYF
TRBV18	TRBD2	.	TRBJ2-1	TGTGCCAGCTCACCGGGACTAGCGGGAGAAGAGCAGTTCTTC	CASSPGLAGEEQFF
TRBV5-1	.	.	TRBJ1-1	TGCGCCAGCAGCTTGGTCTCCAACACTGAAGCTTTCTTT	CASSLVSNTEAFF